This TCR beta chain was captured by sequencing in a study of T cells after yellow fever vaccination. Per germline, CDR1 SGHDT and CDR2 YYEEEE. V was trimmed by 2 bases and J by 7 bases, leaving 15 bases between them. This CDR3 has 15 amino acids. TCRdb re-called the 5' RACE reads with MiXCR, one entry per CDR3 protein. The table has about 360,000 distinct CDR3 sequences, around 6.4% seen once; the top ten hold approximately 16%. This receptor was identified in a man aged 30-40 years who received the YFV17D yellow fever vaccine. This sequence joins TRBV5-6 and TRBJ2-2; D is possibly TRBD2 (5 bases). The material was PBMCs, obtained 5 days after the yellow fever booster vaccination. CDR3 nucleotides: TGTGCCAGCAGCTTTCTCATAAGACGGGACGGGGAGCTGTTTTTT. Amino acids: CASSFLIRRDGELFF.